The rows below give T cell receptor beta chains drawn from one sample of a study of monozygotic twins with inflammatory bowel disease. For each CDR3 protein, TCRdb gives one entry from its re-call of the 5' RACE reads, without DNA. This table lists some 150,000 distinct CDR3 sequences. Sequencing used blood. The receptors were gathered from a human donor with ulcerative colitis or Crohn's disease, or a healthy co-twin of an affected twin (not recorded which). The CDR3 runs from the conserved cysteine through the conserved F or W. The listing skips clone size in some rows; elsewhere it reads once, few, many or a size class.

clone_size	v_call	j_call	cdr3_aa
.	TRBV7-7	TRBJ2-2	CASSAGTGELFF
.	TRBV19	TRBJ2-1	CASSKGTGPLSNEQFF
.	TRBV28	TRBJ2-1	CASSLSPGEQFF
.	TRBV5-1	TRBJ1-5	CASSLGGGGRQPQHF
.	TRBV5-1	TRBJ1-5	CASSLGSSNQPQHF
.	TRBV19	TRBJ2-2	CASSIGTSRYTGELFF
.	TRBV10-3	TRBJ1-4	CAISEREGREKLFF
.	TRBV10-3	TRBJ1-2	CAVRGQGNYGYTF
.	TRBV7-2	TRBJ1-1	CASSLARAGALMNTEAFF
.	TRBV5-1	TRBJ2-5	CASSPNLAGGETQYF
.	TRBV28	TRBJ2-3	CASSLRGGTDTQYF
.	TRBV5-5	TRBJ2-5	CASSLRTSGNQETQYF
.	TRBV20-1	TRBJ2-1	CSARSSGLAVYNEQFF
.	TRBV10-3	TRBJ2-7	CALRRGTGNEQYF
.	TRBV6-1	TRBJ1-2	CASSPSQGLRGYTF
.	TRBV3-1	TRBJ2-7	CASSQDGAFLVYEQYF
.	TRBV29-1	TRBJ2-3	CSVEGMTSGSTDTQYF
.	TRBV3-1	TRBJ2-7	CASSPTGLSEQYF
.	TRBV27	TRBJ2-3	CASSLSIGQGLNTDTQYF
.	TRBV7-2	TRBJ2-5	CASSSSGYQETQYF
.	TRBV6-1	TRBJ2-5	CASGNLRVETQYF
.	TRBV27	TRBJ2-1	CASSLSSSGGGLQFF
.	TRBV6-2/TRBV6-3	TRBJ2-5	CASSSGGFLSETQYF
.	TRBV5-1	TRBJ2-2	CASSLAGDGIGELFF
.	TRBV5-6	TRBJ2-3	CASSRFAGTQYF
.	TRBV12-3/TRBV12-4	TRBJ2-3	CASSFSGAPDTQYF
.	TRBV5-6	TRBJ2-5	CASSFGQTETQYF
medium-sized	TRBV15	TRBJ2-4	CATRGEGNIQYF
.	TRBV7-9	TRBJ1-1	CASTLEGNTEAFF
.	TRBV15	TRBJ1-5	CATAGGVNQPQHF
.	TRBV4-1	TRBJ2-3	CASSRVAGGLMGDTQYF
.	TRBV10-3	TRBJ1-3	CAIRDPTISGNTIYF
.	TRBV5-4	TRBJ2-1	CASSLAQGTYNEQFF
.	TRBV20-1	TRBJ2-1	CSALRQLTGPSEQFF
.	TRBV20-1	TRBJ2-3	CSASNRDTQYF
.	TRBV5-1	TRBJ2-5	CASSFQQGQETQYF
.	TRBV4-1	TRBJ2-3	CASSHLGLKRGGTDTQYF
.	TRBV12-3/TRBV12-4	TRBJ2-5	CASSLGRDPRETQYF
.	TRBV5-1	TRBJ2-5	CASSLSAAQETQYF
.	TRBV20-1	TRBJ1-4	CSARETGLSEKLFF
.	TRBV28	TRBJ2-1	CASSLADVYNEQFF
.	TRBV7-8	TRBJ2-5	CASSLAGRYREGRETQYF
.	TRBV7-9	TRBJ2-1	CASSPPEVGGTYNEQFF
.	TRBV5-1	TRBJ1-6	CASSLDPPPNSPLHF
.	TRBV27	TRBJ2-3	CASSLFRTSGGGTQYF
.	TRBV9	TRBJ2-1	CASSVGGGGVNEQFF
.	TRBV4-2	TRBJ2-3	CASSQDPRLDRDTQYF
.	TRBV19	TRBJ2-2	CASSRDISHTGELFF
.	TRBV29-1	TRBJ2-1	CSVFGGWIRYNEQFF
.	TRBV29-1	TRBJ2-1	CGGGRGYNEQFF
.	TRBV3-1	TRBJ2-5	CASSQDLAVQTQYF
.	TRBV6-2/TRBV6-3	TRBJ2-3	CASKLTSSDTQYF
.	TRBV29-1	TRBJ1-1	CSVADSNTEAFF
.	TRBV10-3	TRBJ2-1	CAISESRNEQFF
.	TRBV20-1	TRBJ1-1	CSATSARVRGLNTEAFF
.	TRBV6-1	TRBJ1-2	CASRTLRTGWGYTF